This T cell receptor (beta chain) was identified in a study of blood T cell repertoires in COVID-19. Study information: Nucleic acid was either cDNA or gDNA, and it came from T cells, B-cell-depleted T cells, or PBMCs.

Trimming removed 5 bases from V and 7 bases from J; junction bases left unmatched: 13. This CDR3 spans 17 amino acids. Germline values: CDR1 SGHAT, CDR2 FQNNGV. Libraries were prepared by immunoSEQ multiplex PCR; TCRdb keeps only in-frame clonotypes and omits some of them. The sample contains 180,000 or so clones, 65% to 85% of which appear only once. Ages ranged from about 18 to 89 years, with residence in approximately 25 US areas. Cohorts were determined from participant-reported clinical history. Recovered Cohort 3 donors showed two negative PCRs, clearance, or symptom resolution. V and J are TRBV11-2 and TRBJ2-1; TRBD2 aligns across 11 bases. The sample was PBMCs or T cells enriched from blood (not recorded which). The TCR comes from a woman aged 60-75 years who had recovered from COVID-19. The CDR3 DNA reads TGTGCCAGCAGCCCTTCCTTGCGTCTAGCGGGGGGTAATGAGCAGTTCTTC. The encoded protein is CASSPSLRLAGGNEQFF.